Presented here are 30 T cell receptor beta chains from one specimen sequenced in a study of cytomegalovirus exposure and HLA in healthy donors. In the PCR, 60 Vbeta and 13 Jbeta primers were used. The data were produced by immunoSEQ multiplex PCR, yet TCRdb's version contains in-frame clones alone and is incomplete. Its clone listing holds about 130,000 clones. What was sequenced was PBMCs. The receptors stem from a woman aged 40 to 50 in good health and CMV-seropositive.

V and J are TRBV28 and TRBJ2-7, with 9 bases identical to TRBD2. The germline CDR1 and CDR2 sequences are MDHEN and SYDVKM. V was pared by 7 bases and J by 3 bases, with 7 bases of the junction left unmatched. The CDR3 is 14 amino acids. CDR3 DNA: TGTGCCAGCACCGGGACTAGCAGCCTCTACGAGCAGTACTTC. Protein product: CASTGTSSLYEQYF.

This chain uses TRBV9 with TRBJ2-2, with 12 bases fitting TRBD2. The germline gives CDR1 SGDLS, CDR2 YYNGEE. V trimming: 3 bases; J trimming: 7 bases; junction bases outside the gene matches: 7. CDR3 size: 16 residues. The DNA for the CDR3 is TGTGCCAGCAGCGCGCGACTAGCGGGAGAAATCGGGGAGCTGTTTTTT. Its translation: CASSARLAGEIGELFF.

The J gene is TRBJ2-3, the V gene TRBV6-5, with 9 bases identical to TRBD2. CDR3 length equals 15 residues. Trimming at V came to 0 bases and at J to 6 bases, leaving 4 bases not matched to a gene. Germline assignment: CDR1 MNHEY and CDR2 SVGAGI. The chain's CDR3 is CASSYSGSGSDTQYF. As DNA, the CDR3 is TGTGCCAGCAGTTACTCGGGTAGCGGGAGTGATACGCAGTATTTT.

The V and J genes are TRBV5-5 and TRBJ1-1, with unresolved D. Germline CDR1 is SGHKS and CDR2 is YYEKEE (reference sequence). This CDR3 is built from 15 residues. V was trimmed by 0 bases and J by 0 bases, leaving 9 bases between them. The CDR3 is CASSLVAGMNTEAFF. CDR3 bases: TGTGCCAGCAGCTTGGTTGCGGGAATGAACACTGAAGCTTTCTTT.

Notes on this clone: At one end, the junction sequence differs from germline, possibly due to a read error. The chain recombines TRBV10-2 with TRBJ1-1, with D possibly being TRBD1 (5 bases). The CDR3 spans 14 residues. Germline CDR1 reads WSHSY; CDR2 reads SAAADI. The CDR3 DNA sequence: TGCGCCGGCAGTGCGATAGGGGTTGGGACTGAAGCTTTCTTT. Translated, it gives CAGSAIGVGTEAFF.

The V and J genes are TRBV5-1 and TRBJ2-1; TRBD2 matches at 7 bases. V dropped 2 bases and J dropped 5; count of bases not matched to a gene: 7. The CDR3 is 15 residues long. Germline V gene lookup returns CDR1 SGHRS and CDR2 YFSETQ. CDR3 nucleotide sequence: TGCGCCAGCAGCTTAGGCGGGAGTACGAACAATGAGCAGTTCTTC. Residues: CASSLGGSTNNEQFF.

The V call is TRBV28, the J call TRBJ2-1, with a possible D match to TRBD1 (6 bases). CDR1 MDHEN and CDR2 SYDVKM come from the germline V gene. Trimming took 1 base from V and 2 from J, leaving 9 bases between them. CDR3 length: 15 residues. In nucleotides, the CDR3 is TGTGCCAGCAGTTTATATCCAGGGGCCTACAATGAGCAGTTCTTC. This encodes CASSLYPGAYNEQFF.

This chain uses TRBV5-1 with TRBJ2-1; 7 nucleotides match TRBD2. CDR1 and CDR2 from the germline V gene are SGHRS and YFSETQ. The CDR3 has 17 residues. V trimming: 0 bases; J trimming: 1 base; junction bases outside the gene matches: 7. The CDR3 is CASSLEFLADSYNEQFF. The DNA of the CDR3 is TGCGCCAGCAGCTTGGAGTTCCTAGCGGATTCCTACAATGAGCAGTTCTTC.

The V call is TRBV4-1, the J call TRBJ1-2; D is ambiguous. Germline CDR1 and CDR2: MGHRA and YSYEKL. V was shortened by 2 bases and J by 5 bases, with 12 bases between the two germline ends. There are 14 residues in the CDR3. CDR3 sequence: CASSQIGAEYGYTF. The DNA for the CDR3 is TGCGCCAGCAGCCAAATAGGTGCGGAGTATGGCTACACCTTC.

This chain connects TRBV28 to TRBJ2-3; D perhaps matches TRBD2 (6 bases). Germline V gives CDR1 MDHEN, CDR2 SYDVKM. The CDR3 extends over 14 amino acids. Trimming removed 3 bases from V and 6 bases from J, with 13 bases in between. The CDR3, as DNA: TGTGCCAGCAGTTTGATTGGAGGGGCGGATACGCAGTATTTT. Protein: CASSLIGGADTQYF.

The chain has TRBV7-7 and TRBJ2-5; TRBD1 aligns across 9 bases. V was pared by 5 bases and J by 5 bases, with 6 bases of the junction left unmatched. The CDR3 sequence is 14 residues long. The V gene's germline CDR1 is SSHAT and CDR2 FNYEAQ (reference sequence). This chain's CDR3 is CASSPGQGGETQYF. CDR3 bases: TGTGCCAGCAGCCCGGGACAGGGTGGGGAGACCCAGTACTTC.

The chain employs TRBV7-3 and TRBJ2-7; 11 bases fit TRBD2. V was clipped by 5 bases and J by 2 bases; unmatched bases: 20. The CDR3 consists of 20 residues. Per the germline V gene, CDR1 is SGHTA and CDR2 is FQGTGA. In DNA, the CDR3 is TGTGCCAGCAGCCCCCCAGCCGGGACTAGCGGCACTTCCCCCCCCTACGAGCAGTACTTC. Its translation is CASSPPAGTSGTSPPYEQYF. The whole variable domain, remainder taken from reference TRBV7-3 and TRBJ2-7, is GAGVSQTPSNKVTEKGKYVELRCDPISGHTALYWYRQSLGQGPEFLIYFQGTGAADDSGLPNDRFFAVRPEGSVSTLKIQRTERGDSAVYLCASSPPAGTSGTSPPYEQYFGPGTRLTVT.

The CDR3 bases are TGCGCCAGCAGCCCCCCGGGAGGGAGGGACATTCAGTACTTC. Protein: CASSPPGGRDIQYF. The V and J genes are TRBV5-1 and TRBJ2-4; 8 nucleotides agree with TRBD2. The ends lost 4 bases at V and 8 bases at J; junction bases unmatched: 8. The CDR3 consists of 14 residues. CDR1 SGHRS and CDR2 YFSETQ come from the germline V gene.

V and J are TRBV7-3 and TRBJ1-2; 8 bases line up with TRBD1. This CDR3 is built from 15 residues. CDR1 is SGHTA and CDR2 is FQGTGA in the germline V gene. After removal of 4 bases from V and 7 bases from J, the junction contained 11 bases not matched to a gene. CDR3 amino acids: CASSSAVQGAPGYTF. The CDR3 DNA follows: TGTGCCAGCAGCTCGGCGGTTCAGGGGGCGCCTGGCTACACCTTC. Supplemented by reference TRBV7-3 and TRBJ1-2, the full variable domain reads GAGVSQTPSNKVTEKGKYVELRCDPISGHTALYWYRQSLGQGPEFLIYFQGTGAADDSGLPNDRFFAVRPEGSVSTLKIQRTERGDSAVYLCASSSAVQGAPGYTFGSGTRLTVV.

CDR3 in DNA: TGTGCCAGCAGCTTATTAGGATCAGGGACAGGGGGCCCCGCTGGCTACACCTTC. Its protein product is CASSLLGSGTGGPAGYTF. The chain combines TRBV5-6 with TRBJ1-2, with 12 nucleotides matching TRBD1. The junction had 15 bases not matched to a gene; V was cut back by 2 bases and J by 7 bases. CDR3 size: 18 residues. Germline CDR1 reads SGHDT; CDR2 reads YYEEEE.

The chain carries TRBV5-1 and TRBJ2-7, with 7 nucleotides matching TRBD1. The junction had 11 bases not matched to a gene; V was cut back by 4 bases and J by 1 base. This CDR3 is built from 16 residues. Germline V CDR1 and CDR2: SGHRS, YFSETQ. CDR3 bases: TGCGCCAGCAGCCTACAGGGGAATGCAAAATCCTACGAGCAGTACTTC. Translation gives CASSLQGNAKSYEQYF. The entire variable domain, with the rest obtained from reference TRBV5-1 and TRBJ2-7, is as follows: KAGVTQTPRYLIKTRGQQVTLSCSPISGHRSVSWYQQTPGQGLQFLFEYFSETQRNKGNFPGRFSGRQFSNSRSEMNVSTLELGDSALYLCASSLQGNAKSYEQYFGPGTRLTVT.

The J gene is TRBJ2-5, the V gene TRBV5-6; possibly TRBD1 for D (5 bases). The CDR3 is 13 residues long. Between the trimmed V and J ends, which lost 4 bases and 5 bases, there was a span of 12 bases. Germline assignment: CDR1 SGHDT and CDR2 YYEEEE. CDR3 coding DNA: TGTGCCAGCAGCGGCGGACAAACGGAGACCCAGTACTTC. Protein: CASSGGQTETQYF.

V usage is TRBV9 and J usage is TRBJ1-4; D unresolved. V lost 0 bases and J lost 7, with 16 bases in between. The CDR3 covers 16 residues. Germline lookup yields CDR1 SGDLS and CDR2 YYNGEE. The CDR3 DNA reads TGTGCCAGCAGCGTAGGCGGGTCCAGGCTCGGTGAAAAACTGTTTTTT. Amino acids: CASSVGGSRLGEKLFF. The full variable domain, completed using reference TRBV9 and TRBJ1-4, is DSGVTQTPKHLITATGQRVTLRCSPRSGDLSVYWYQQSLDQGLQFLIQYYNGEERAKGNILERFSAQQFPDLHSELNLSSLELGDSALYFCASSVGGSRLGEKLFFGSGTQLSVL.

The J gene is TRBJ2-1, the V gene TRBV9; D is possibly TRBD2 (6 bases). This CDR3 region has 13 residues. Germline assignment: CDR1 SGDLS and CDR2 YYNGEE. Trimming shortened V by 5 bases and J by 5 bases, and 11 bases separated the two germline ends. The CDR3 protein is CASSAGPDNEQFF. CDR3 DNA: TGTGCCAGCAGTGCGGGACCTGACAATGAGCAGTTCTTC.

The V gene is TRBV30, the J gene TRBJ1-4; the D is unclear. Trimming removed 3 bases at V and 3 bases at J, with 11 bases between. In germline, CDR1 is GTSNPN, CDR2 SVGIG (reference sequence). The CDR3 contains 14 residues. Written as DNA, the CDR3 is TGTGCCTGGAGCGTCGGGAACTCTAATGAAAAACTGTTTTTT. This codes for CAWSVGNSNEKLFF.

The V gene is TRBV5-1, the J gene TRBJ1-3, with D possibly TRBD1 on 6 matching bases. Germline CDR1 reads SGHRS; CDR2 reads YFSETQ. Trimming stripped 1 base from V and 0 bases from J, with 11 bases between. CDR3 length equals 16 residues. In DNA form, the CDR3 reads TGCGCCAGCAGCTTGTCTGGGACACTCTCTGGAAACACCATATATTTT. Protein product: CASSLSGTLSGNTIYF.

The chain joins TRBV5-1 to TRBJ2-4; 12 bases align to TRBD2. The germline gives CDR1 SGHRS, CDR2 YFSETQ. The V segment lost 4 bases and the J segment 10 bases; nucleotides outside the gene matches: 12. This CDR3 spans 16 amino acids. The CDR3 sequence is CASSLSPSGGGGIQYF. The CDR3 DNA reads as TGCGCCAGCAGCCTGTCGCCTAGCGGGGGGGGTGGGATTCAGTACTTC. The variable domain in full, completed from reference TRBV5-1 and TRBJ2-4, reads KAGVTQTPRYLIKTRGQQVTLSCSPISGHRSVSWYQQTPGQGLQFLFEYFSETQRNKGNFPGRFSGRQFSNSRSEMNVSTLELGDSALYLCASSLSPSGGGGIQYFGAGTRLSVL.

The chain couples TRBV4-1 to TRBJ2-7; D perhaps matches TRBD1 (6 bases). CDR3 length: 12 amino acids. CDR1 and CDR2 from the germline V gene are MGHRA and YSYEKL. V lost 6 bases to trimming and J lost 3 bases, with 9 bases between them. The CDR3 DNA reads as TGCGCCAGCAGGGACAGATACTACGAGCAGTACTTC. This encodes CASRDRYYEQYF.

The chain links TRBV5-6 to TRBJ2-5; a weak D match, TRBD1 (5 bases). The CDR3 sequence is 13 residues long. Germline CDR1 SGHDT, CDR2 YYEEEE. Trimming removed 0 bases at V and 6 bases at J, with 9 bases between. The CDR3 here is CASSLVDTQTQYF. The DNA for the CDR3 is TGTGCCAGCAGCTTGGTGGACACTCAGACCCAGTACTTC.

The chain has TRBV21-1 and TRBJ1-5; the listed D gene, TRBD1, was not tested against the DNA. TRBV21-1 is termed a pseudogene. The CDR3 spans 12 residues. The CDR3 coding sequence is TGTGCCAGATCAGGGGGCAATCAGCCCCAGCATTTT. Residues: CARSGGNQPQHF.

The chain employs TRBV11-2 and TRBJ2-7; 7 nucleotides agree with TRBD1. With V trimmed by 1 base and J by 3 bases, 3 bases remained unmatched. The CDR3 is made up of 14 amino acids. Germline CDR1 is SGHAT and CDR2 is FQNNGV. CDR3 nucleotides: TGTGCCAGCAGCTTAGCAGGGGGTAACTACGAGCAGTACTTC. As protein: CASSLAGGNYEQYF.

The rearrangement uses TRBV28 and TRBJ2-1; TRBD2 matches at 13 bases. CDR3 length equals 17 residues. The ends lost 1 base at V and 7 bases at J; junction bases unmatched: 7. From germline, CDR1 is MDHEN and CDR2 SYDVKM. The CDR3 here is CASSLLLAGGPENEQFF. The CDR3 nucleotides read TGTGCCAGCAGTTTATTACTAGCGGGAGGGCCTGAGAATGAGCAGTTCTTC.

The chain employs TRBV28 and TRBJ1-5; maybe TRBD1 (6 bases). The CDR3 has 14 amino acids. Germline CDR1 is MDHEN and CDR2 is SYDVKM. Trimming cost V 7 bases and J 0 bases, with 10 bases left between them. This CDR3 is CASMGAPSNQPQHF. CDR3 DNA sequence: TGTGCCAGCATGGGGGCCCCTAGCAATCAGCCCCAGCATTTT.

The chain couples TRBV7-2 to TRBJ2-7; no definite D call. The CDR3 is made up of 14 amino acids. Germline CDR1 is SGHTA and CDR2 is FQGNSA. The V and J ends lost 2 bases and 4 bases respectively, with 12 bases between them. The CDR3 loop reads CASSLNADYYEQYF. CDR3 nucleotide sequence: TGTGCCAGCAGCTTAAATGCGGATTATTACGAGCAGTACTTC.

This sequence joins TRBV29-1 and TRBJ1-1; D unresolved. Looked up from germline, CDR1 is SQVTM and CDR2 is ANQGSEA. The CDR3 has 14 amino acids. Trimming took 4 bases from V and 1 from J, leaving 13 bases between them. The CDR3 here is CSVGTRSGNTEAFF. CDR3 coding DNA: TGCAGCGTTGGGACTCGATCGGGGAACACTGAAGCTTTCTTT.